This T cell receptor (beta chain) is drawn from a study of spatial heterogeneity in lung cancer. Overall study: The follow-up PBMC samples were sequenced whenever they were available. The median time to follow-up was 2 to 3 years after resection.

The CDR3 totals 15 residues. V gave up 5 bases and J gave up 6 bases, with 18 bases separating them. Germline V CDR1 and CDR2: SGHTA, FQGNSA. In TCRdb, the 5' RACE reads were re-called with MiXCR into one record per CDR3 protein. The repertoire holds roughly 30,000 distinct CDR3 sequences, with under 11% as singletons. Time point meaning: blood at routine non-recurrence follow-up after resection. Researchers sequenced whole RNA taken from tumor, nontumor lung or frozen PBMC without sorting. At least ten counts were recorded for this clonotype. The antigen remains undetermined. Study-wide results and caveats: Ubiquitous expanded tumor TCRs appeared in blood more at resection than follow-up.

The genes are TRBV7-2 and TRBJ2-3; the D gene is possibly TRBD1 (6 bases). Sample: PBMCs, taken at follow-up. This sequence originates from a female donor with early-stage non-small cell lung cancer. The DNA for the CDR3 is TGTGCCAGCAGCCCAGGGGTAGGGGAGTGGGATACGCAGTATTTT. Its translation is CASSPGVGEWDTQYF.